This T cell receptor beta chain was recovered during a study of T-cell memory formation after mild COVID-19. MiXCR, run by TCRdb on the 5' RACE reads, gives a single entry per CDR3 protein. Of approximately 180,000 distinct CDR3 sequences detected, roughly 17% appear once; the ten largest clones hold 2% to 2.5%. The junction had 8 bases not matched to a gene; V was cut back by 4 bases and J by 8 bases. Germline V gives CDR1 SGHRS, CDR2 YFSETQ. The CDR3 extends over 14 amino acids. The TCR sequence derives from an adult woman who had mild COVID-19 (a few samples of this study predate the infection). Cell type and time point are not known. This chain links TRBV5-1 with TRBJ2-2; 7 bases align to TRBD1. Specimen: PBMCs or a T cell subset sorted from them (not recorded which). CDR3 sequence reads: CASSLAQGTGELFF. DNA for the CDR3: TGCGCCAGCAGCCTTGCACAGGGGACGGGGGAGCTGTTTTTT.